These T cell receptor beta chains were read from a single sample in a study of blood T cell repertoires in COVID-19. TCRdb's table, derived via immunoSEQ multiplex PCR, lists solely in-frame clones and lacks some. Of tens of thousands of clones in the sample, about nine tenths were seen once. Input material: peripheral blood. The source is a human donor with acute or convalescent COVID-19. The donor label of this sample is uncertain. Both conserved end residues are part of each CDR3. Fields, in order: D gene, V gene, clone size, J gene, CDR3 DNA, CDR3 protein. The D gene is left open where the match is weak. Rows give clone size only sometimes, using once, few, many, or a class for an expanded clone.

>-|TRBV5-4|few|TRBJ1-6
TGTGCCAGCAGCTTGATGACAGCTTATTCACCCCTCCACTTT
CASSLMTAYSPLHF
>TRBD2|TRBV5-1|-|TRBJ2-1
TGCGCCAGCAGCGCAGTAGCGGGATTTCGCAATGAGCAGTTCTTC
CASSAVAGFRNEQFF
>-|TRBV18|-|TRBJ1-2
TGTGCCAGCTCACCCTCGACAGATAACTATGGCTACACCTTC
CASSPSTDNYGYTF
>TRBD1|TRBV5-1|-|TRBJ1-2
TGCGCCAGCAGCGTGGACAGGCCCAACGGTGGCTACACCTTC
CASSVDRPNGGYTF
>TRBD2|TRBV3-1/TRBV3-2|-|TRBJ2-5
TGTGCCAGTCAAAGAGCGGGGGCGTACCAAGAGACCCAGTACTTC
CASQRAGAYQETQYF
>-|TRBV24-1|-|TRBJ2-2
TGTGCCGCGGCGAGGGGGACATTACGAACCGGGGAGCTGTTTTTT
CAAARGTLRTGELFF
>TRBD2|TRBV5-4|-|TRBJ2-3
TGTGCCAGCAGCCCCCCGTGGGCCAGCGGGGGGCAGTCAGATACGCAGTATTTT
CASSPPWASGGQSDTQYF
>-|TRBV25-1|-|TRBJ2-2
TGTGCCAGCAGTGAATATGGCAGTTCCGGGGAGCTGTTTTTT
CASSEYGSSGELFF
>-|TRBV3-1/TRBV3-2|-|TRBJ1-3
TGTGCCAGCAGACCGTCGGGGGGAAACACCATATATTTT
CASRPSGGNTIYF
>-|TRBV7-9|-|TRBJ2-7
TGTGCCAGCAGTTCAGGGCCGTCCTACGAGCAGTACTTC
CASSSGPSYEQYF
>-|TRBV11-2|once|TRBJ1-3
TGTGCCAGCAGCTTAGATACTGGAAACACCATATATTTT
CASSLDTGNTIYF